The 20 T cell receptor beta chains in this list originate from one sample, sequenced in a study of radiation and T cells in renal cell carcinoma. Time point meaning: baseline pretreatment blood. Treatment meaning: 15 Gy SBRT to primary tumor, nephrectomy 4 weeks later. Here immunoSEQ multiplex PCR was the method, and the copy in TCRdb shows in-frame clones only, minus some. Counted here are 100,000 to 150,000 clones, about four fifths occurring once; the ten biggest clones make up about 3%. Sample: blood, taken from a patient whose treatment included radiotherapy and nephrectomy. The source of these receptors is a woman between 55 and 75 years old with renal cell carcinoma.

The genes are TRBV5-6 and TRBJ1-1; TRBD1 matches at 7 bases. The J segment lost 5 bases and the V segment lost 0 bases, leaving 10 bases of the junction unmatched. Germline V CDR1 and CDR2: SGHDT, YYEEEE. The CDR3 is made up of 16 amino acids. The CDR3 nucleotides read TGTGCCAGCAGCTTGGGGCCACCAGGGGGAGGGACTGAAGCTTTCTTT. It encodes CASSLGPPGGGTEAFF. The full variable domain, in which reference TRBV5-6 and TRBJ1-1 provide the parts outside the CDR3, is DAGVTQSPTHLIKTRGQQVTLRCSPKSGHDTVSWYQQALGQGPQFIFQYYEEEERQRGNFPDRFSGHQFPNYSSELNVNALLLGDSALYLCASSLGPPGGGTEAFFGQGTRLTVV.

CDR3 region: CASSSGTAYGYTF. The DNA of the CDR3 is TGTGCCAGCAGTTCCGGGACGGCCTATGGCTACACCTTC. The chain is built from TRBV25-1 and TRBJ1-2, with a weak D call TRBD1 (5 bases). Germline CDR1 is MGHDK and CDR2 is SYGVNS. This CDR3 has 13 residues. V dropped 5 bases and J dropped 4 bases, with 11 bases sitting between them.

The rearrangement links TRBV28 to TRBJ2-3; 12 bases are shared with TRBD2. Germline V gives CDR1 MDHEN, CDR2 SYDVKM. The ends lost 6 bases at V and 3 bases at J; junction bases unmatched: 7. The CDR3 is 16 residues long. CDR3 nucleotides: TGTGCCAGCAGGGGCCGGACTAGCGGGAATACAGATACGCAGTATTTT. It translates to CASRGRTSGNTDTQYF.

The chain carries TRBV7-3 and TRBJ2-2; D might be TRBD1 (6 bases). The CDR3 has 16 amino acids. V was cut by 2 bases and J by 0 bases, with 10 bases left in between. Germline CDR1 and CDR2: SGHTA and FQGTGA. CDR3 nucleotide sequence: TGTGCCAGCAGCTTATTTGGGGGCCCGAACACCGGGGAGCTGTTTTTT. It translates to CASSLFGGPNTGELFF.

The chain combines TRBV19 with TRBJ2-1; 7 nucleotides align to TRBD2. With 5 bases clipped from V and 2 bases from J, the junction kept 12 bases outside the gene matches. The CDR3 has 17 amino acids. The germline CDR1 and CDR2 sequences are LNHDA and SQIVND (reference sequence). The CDR3, as DNA: TGTGCCAGTAGTCTCTCGGGGGGTAGCAGCACCTACAATGAGCAGTTCTTC. Its protein product is CASSLSGGSSTYNEQFF.

The V and J genes are TRBV18 and TRBJ2-7; 8 positions agree with TRBD2. This CDR3 comprises 14 residues. CDR1 is KGHSH, CDR2 LQKENI, per germline. The junction had 7 bases not matched to a gene; V was cut back by 2 bases and J by 7 bases. In DNA, the CDR3 is TGTGCCAGCTCACCAGCCGGGGGGGATCGGGAGCAGTACTTC. Amino acid sequence: CASSPAGGDREQYF.

The rearrangement joins TRBV9 to TRBJ1-4; D ambiguous. Germline CDR1 and CDR2: SGDLS and YYNGEE. The CDR3 covers 15 residues. V dropped 0 bases and J dropped 7 bases, with 13 bases sitting between them. The CDR3 DNA is TGTGCCAGCAGCGTAGCCATGGGCGCGAGTGAAAAACTGTTTTTT. This encodes CASSVAMGASEKLFF.

The sample holds a few counts of this clone. The J gene is TRBJ2-7, the V gene TRBV6-6, with 9 bases lining up with TRBD1. The CDR3 extends over 15 amino acids. Looked up from germline, CDR1 is MNHNY and CDR2 is SVGAGI (reference sequence). Trimming cost V 6 bases and J 2 bases; bases outside gene matches: 8. The CDR3 nucleotides read TGTGCCAGCAGATACGGGACAGGGATTACCTACGAGCAGTACTTC. Protein product: CASRYGTGITYEQYF.

The chain joins TRBV27 to TRBJ1-1; a possible D gene is TRBD1 (6 bases). CDR1 and CDR2 from the germline V gene are MNHEY and SMNVEV (reference sequence). This CDR3 has 16 residues. Trimming shortened V by 0 bases and J by 1 base, and 12 bases separated the two germline ends. CDR3 residues: CASSLSAGAKNTEAFF. The CDR3 DNA sequence: TGTGCCAGCAGTTTATCGGCAGGGGCCAAGAACACTGAAGCTTTCTTT.

The chain carries TRBV28 and TRBJ2-6; D perhaps matches TRBD2 (6 bases). The CDR3 is 16 residues long. The germline V gene has CDR1 MDHEN and CDR2 SYDVKM. The V end lost 3 bases, the J end lost 0 bases, and 9 bases lay between the germline ends. As DNA, the CDR3 is TGTGCCAGCAGTTTTCGGGGGAGCTCTGGGGCCAACGTCCTGACTTTC. Protein: CASSFRGSSGANVLTF.

The chain carries TRBV30 and TRBJ2-2; perhaps TRBD1 as D (6 bases). CDR1 is GTSNPN, CDR2 SVGIG, per germline (reference sequence). The CDR3 runs to 16 residues. The V end lost 4 bases, the J end lost 0 bases, and 15 bases lay between the germline ends. CDR3 bases: TGTGCCTGGACCCCATCACAGGGCGCGAACACCGGGGAGCTGTTTTTT. Residues: CAWTPSQGANTGELFF. Using reference TRBV30 and TRBJ2-2 for the parts outside the CDR3, the full variable domain is SQTIHQWPATLVQPVGSPLSLECTVEGTSNPNLYWYRQAAGRGLQLLFYSVGIGQISSEVPQNLSASRPQDRQFILSSKKLLLSDSGFYLCAWTPSQGANTGELFFGEGSRLTVL.

J is TRBJ1-2 and V is TRBV21-1; the table gives TRBD1 as D, unverified against the DNA. TRBV21-1 is designated a pseudogene. The CDR3 consists of 16 residues. Written as DNA, the CDR3 is TGTGCCAGCAGCAAAAAGACCAAGGGGCTGGACTATGGCTACACCTTC. It encodes CASSKKTKGLDYGYTF.

V is TRBV25-1 and J is TRBJ2-7; unclear D gene. The CDR3 runs to 13 residues. V lost 7 bases and J 3 bases, leaving 13 bases between the germline ends. The germline gives CDR1 MGHDK, CDR2 SYGVNS. The CDR3 reads CASMGWQNYEQYF. The CDR3 DNA reads TGTGCCAGCATGGGCTGGCAGAACTACGAGCAGTACTTC.

The chain has TRBV14 and TRBJ2-2, with TRBD1 matching over 8 bases. The CDR3 spans 16 residues. The germline CDR1 and CDR2 sequences are SGHDN and FVKESK. Trimming took 2 bases from V and 2 from J; bases not matched to a gene: 4. CDR3 sequence (DNA): TGTGCCAGCAGCCAACGAGGACAGGGAAACACCGGGGAGCTGTTTTTT. Amino acid sequence: CASSQRGQGNTGELFF.

The chain joins TRBV9 to TRBJ1-6, with TRBD1 as a possible D gene (6 bases). Germline CDR1 is SGDLS and CDR2 is YYNGEE. V lost 0 bases and J lost 12, with 13 bases in between. The CDR3 extends over 14 amino acids. The CDR3 loop reads CASSVAGGGVPLHF. The CDR3 nucleotides are TGTGCCAGCAGCGTAGCCGGAGGGGGAGTACCCCTCCACTTT.

This rearrangement joins TRBV12-5 to TRBJ1-1, with TRBD1 matching 7 bases. This CDR3 spans 15 amino acids. Trimming took 7 bases from V and 0 from J; bases not matched to a gene: 8. Germline CDR1 is LGHNT and CDR2 is FRNRAP. DNA for the CDR3: TGTGCTAGTGCCGACGGACAGGCTTTGAACACTGAAGCTTTCTTT. Amino acid sequence: CASADGQALNTEAFF.

Comment on this clone: The sample holds other DNA sequences that translate to the same CDR3. V usage is TRBV7-9 and J usage is TRBJ2-3, with 8 nucleotides matching TRBD1. The CDR3 sequence is 14 residues long. Germline CDR1 SEHNR, CDR2 FQNEAQ (reference sequence). V lost 3 bases to trimming and J lost 4 bases; unmatched junction nucleotides: 3. The CDR3 loop is CASSLTGVPDTQYF. CDR3 bases: TGTGCCAGCAGCTTGACAGGGGTCCCAGATACGCAGTATTTT. Full variable domain (missing parts from reference TRBV7-9 and TRBJ2-3): DTGVSQNPRHKITKRGQNVTFRCDPISEHNRLYWYRQTLGQGPEFLTYFQNEAQLEKSRLLSDRFSAERPKGSFSTLEIQRTEQGDSAMYLCASSLTGVPDTQYFGPGTRLTVL.

The genes are TRBV4-1 and TRBJ2-1; D remains ambiguous. This CDR3 has 15 amino acids. The V and J ends lost 4 bases and 0 bases respectively, with 10 bases between them. Germline-derived CDR1 and CDR2 are MGHRA and YSYEKL. CDR3: CASSPLRSSYNEQFF. The CDR3 DNA reads as TGCGCCAGCAGCCCTCTTCGGAGCTCCTACAATGAGCAGTTCTTC.

The rearrangement uses TRBV6-1 and TRBJ1-1; 7 positions match TRBD1. Losses at the gene ends were 8 bases for V and 11 bases for J; bases not matched to a gene: 11. Looked up from germline, CDR1 is MNHNS and CDR2 is SASEGT. The CDR3 totals 12 residues. In DNA form, the CDR3 reads TGTGCCAGCCGTGGGGACAGCTTACGCGCTTTCTTT. Its protein product is CASRGDSLRAFF.

The chain carries TRBV5-1 and TRBJ2-7; 7 nucleotides line up with TRBD2. This CDR3 contains 13 residues. Germline CDR1 SGHRS, CDR2 YFSETQ. With 4 bases clipped from V and 5 bases from J, the junction kept 6 bases outside the gene matches. CDR3 in amino acids: CASSGREIHEQYF. The CDR3 DNA follows: TGCGCCAGCAGCGGGCGGGAGATCCACGAGCAGTACTTC.